Below, one T cell receptor beta chain is given with its context. The target antigen is unknown. The sample comes from a study of cytomegalovirus exposure and HLA in healthy donors. Study overall: Both the approximately 130 validation repertoires and the 600 to 750 first-cohort repertoires used the same platform, as reported by a later analysis.

Trimming shortened V by 7 bases and J by 4 bases, and 9 bases separated the two germline ends. This CDR3 spans 12 amino acids. The germline V gene has CDR1 SGHAT and CDR2 FQNNGV. Using immunoSEQ multiplex PCR, the repertoire was profiled, and TCRdb retains in-frame clones only, with some absent. The profile shows around 98,000 clones, 87% of them singletons. Study-level results: Most TCR sequences were rare, but some public TCRs occurred in many donors.

The clonotype originates from a woman in her 30s in good health and CMV-seronegative. Sequencing was carried out using PBMCs. The chain is built from TRBV11-2 and TRBJ2-3; D is undetermined. The CDR3 bases are TGTGCCAGCACCAACTCCCCAGATACGCAGTATTTT. Translation gives CASTNSPDTQYF.